Below are 2 T cell receptor beta chains sequenced from a single sample in a study of blood T cell repertoires in COVID-19 (dated by TCRdb to the early 2020s). Library preparation used the immunoSEQ multiplex PCR assay. TCRdb carries this immuneACCESS record with in-frame sequences only. Its versions omit some clonotypes, under half of them owing to an unresolved V gene in the studies checked, with the rest unexplained. The sample has under 300,000 clones on record, around 90% of them singletons. The ten largest make up under 2.5% of the sample. The sequenced sample consisted of peripheral blood. The source is a man in his forties or fifties with acute or convalescent COVID-19.

The chain employs TRBV6-5 and TRBJ2-7, with unresolved D. The length of the CDR3 is 13 residues. The germline V gene has CDR1 MNHEY and CDR2 SVGAGI. V was cut by 7 bases and J by 4 bases, with 14 bases left in between. CDR3 sequence: CASNFGRNYEQYF. The CDR3 DNA sequence: TGTGCCAGCAATTTCGGCAGGAATTACGAGCAGTACTTC.

J is TRBJ2-1 and V is TRBV6-5, with D perhaps matching TRBD2 (7 bases). Trimming removed 5 bases from V and 2 bases from J, with 13 bases in between. The CDR3 loop spans 15 amino acids. CDR1 is MNHEY, CDR2 SVGAGI, per germline. The CDR3 loop reads CASSRGGRTYNEQFF. The CDR3 coding sequence is TGTGCCAGCAGTCGCGGGGGCCGCACCTACAATGAGCAGTTCTTC.